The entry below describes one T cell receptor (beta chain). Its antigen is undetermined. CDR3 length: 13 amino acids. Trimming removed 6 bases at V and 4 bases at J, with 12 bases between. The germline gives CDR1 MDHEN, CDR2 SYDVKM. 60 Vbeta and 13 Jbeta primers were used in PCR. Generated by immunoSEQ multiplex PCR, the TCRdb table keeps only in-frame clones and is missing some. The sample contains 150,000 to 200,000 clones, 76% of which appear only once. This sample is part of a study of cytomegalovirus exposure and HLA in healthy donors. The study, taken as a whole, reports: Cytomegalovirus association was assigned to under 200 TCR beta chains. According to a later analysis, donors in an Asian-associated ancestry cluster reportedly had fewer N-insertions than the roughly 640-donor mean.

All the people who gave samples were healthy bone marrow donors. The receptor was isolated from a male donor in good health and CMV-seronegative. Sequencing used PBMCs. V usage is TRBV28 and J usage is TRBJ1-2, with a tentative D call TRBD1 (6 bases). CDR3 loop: CASRKGQSYGYTF. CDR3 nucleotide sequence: TGTGCCAGCAGAAAAGGACAGAGCTATGGCTACACCTTC.